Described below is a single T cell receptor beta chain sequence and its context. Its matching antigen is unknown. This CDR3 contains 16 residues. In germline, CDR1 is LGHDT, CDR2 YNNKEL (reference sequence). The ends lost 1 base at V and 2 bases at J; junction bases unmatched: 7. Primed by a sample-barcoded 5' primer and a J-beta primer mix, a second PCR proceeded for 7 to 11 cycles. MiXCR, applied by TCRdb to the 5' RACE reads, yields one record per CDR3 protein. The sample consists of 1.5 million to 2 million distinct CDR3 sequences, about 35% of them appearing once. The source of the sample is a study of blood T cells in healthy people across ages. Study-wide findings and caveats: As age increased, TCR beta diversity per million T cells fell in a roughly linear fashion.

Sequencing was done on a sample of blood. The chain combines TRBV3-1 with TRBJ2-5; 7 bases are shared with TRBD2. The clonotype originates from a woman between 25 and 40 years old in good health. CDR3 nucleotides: TGTGCCAGCAGCCAAGTCTCCGGGAGGACGCAAGAGACCCAGTACTTC. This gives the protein CASSQVSGRTQETQYF.